This record concerns one T cell receptor (beta chain) sequence. Its specificity is not known. These data come from a study of blood T cells in healthy people across ages. Study-wide results and limits: CMV infection status of these donors was not known.

Total RNA, at least 6 micrograms per sample, came from PBMCs. PCR was performed a second time for roughly 7 to 11 cycles using a sample-barcoded 5' primer and a J-beta primer mix. Carrying 12 random nucleotides, a template-switch adaptor labeled each individual cDNA molecule. One entry per CDR3 protein, called by TCRdb with MiXCR from the 5' RACE reads. Found here are hundreds of thousands of distinct CDR3 sequences, roughly 60% of them singletons; the top ten hold approximately 30%. The CDR3 is made up of 15 amino acids. The junction had 5 bases not matched to a gene; V was cut back by 2 bases and J by 4 bases. Germline V gene lookup returns CDR1 MNHEY and CDR2 SVGEGT.

This chain joins TRBV6-2 or TRBV6-3 and TRBJ2-1; 7 bases fit TRBD2. This TCR came from a man aged 30-40 years in good health. The sample taken for sequencing was blood. The CDR3 coding sequence is TGTGCCAGCAGTTACGGAGCGGGGCCGTACAATGAGCAGTTCTTC. Protein product: CASSYGAGPYNEQFF.